Listed here are 19 T cell receptor beta chains from one sample, sequenced in a study of read filtering for tumor transcriptome and immune sequencing. This library used approximately 370 ng RNA and molecular barcoded adaptors spanning alpha/delta and beta/gamma chains. TCRdb re-derived calls from the reads in MiXCR, one entry per CDR3 protein. The sample yields more than 55,000 distinct CDR3 sequences, around 20% seen once. Sequencing was performed on a population of CD138-negative cells sorted from bone marrow. Receptors were obtained from a donor at least 40 years old with multiple myeloma.

This clonotype has a single count. With a much larger clone just one base away, this may be a read error. V is TRBV6-4 and J is TRBJ1-2; D is uncertain. The CDR3 runs to 16 residues. CDR1 is MRHNA and CDR2 is SNTAGT in the germline V gene. The CDR3 DNA reads TGTGCCAGCAGTAACTCGGGCCACGGGTCAGACGATGGCTACACCTTC. Its translation: CASSNSGHGSDDGYTF.

As concerns this clonotype: A far larger clone is off by one base, so a read error is likely. J is TRBJ1-6 and V is TRBV12-3 or TRBV12-4; the match to TRBD1 covers 7 bases. This CDR3 is built from 14 residues. In nucleotides, the CDR3 is TGTGCCAGCAGATATACAGGGGTTGGCACTGAAGCTTACTTT. Translated, it gives CASRYTGVGTEAYF.

This clonotype was observed at least ten times. The chain has TRBV4-1 and TRBJ2-5, with D possibly called TRBD1 or TRBD2 (5 bases each). Deletions cut 0 bases from V and 1 base from J, with 18 bases between. There are 18 residues in the CDR3. Germline V gene data show CDR1 as MGHRA and CDR2 as YSYEKL. The CDR3 spells CASSQDRGVSSIQETQYF. CDR3 DNA: TGCGCCAGCAGCCAAGACAGAGGGGTATCATCCATCCAAGAGACCCAGTACTTC.

Ten or more counts support this clonotype. The chain is built from TRBV4-2 and TRBJ2-7, with 12 positions matching TRBD2. This CDR3 region has 16 residues. The V gene's germline CDR1 is LGHNA and CDR2 YNFKEQ. V was clipped by 1 base and J by 5 bases; unmatched bases: 6. This CDR3 is CASSQALAGGLDEQYF. The CDR3 region has the DNA TGTGCCAGCAGCCAAGCTCTAGCGGGAGGGCTGGACGAGCAGTACTTC.

Of note for this clonotype: A far larger clone is one nucleotide away, so this likely arose from a read error. The rearrangement links TRBV12-3 or TRBV12-4 to TRBJ2-2; D gene ambiguous. V was trimmed by 7 bases and J by 1 base, leaving 7 bases between them. This CDR3 contains 13 residues. The CDR3 coding sequence is TGTGCCAGCAACCCACAGAACACCGGGGAGCTGTTTTTT. Translating it yields CASNPQNTGELFF.

This clonotype occurred many times. The chain is built from TRBV12-3 or TRBV12-4 and TRBJ2-7, with 10 bases matching TRBD1. The CDR3 contains 15 residues. Losses at the gene ends were 8 bases for V and 3 bases for J; bases not matched to a gene: 10. Here the CDR3 reads CASGAGRDRGYEQYF. In DNA form, the CDR3 reads TGTGCCAGCGGAGCCGGCCGGGACAGGGGCTACGAGCAGTACTTC.

The chain carries TRBV19 and TRBJ2-1, with unresolved D. V dropped 9 bases and J dropped 8 bases, with 20 bases sitting between them. The germline V gene encodes CDR1 LNHDA and CDR2 SQIVND (reference sequence). The CDR3 contains 14 residues. The CDR3 reads CASSYTGPWDEQFF. The CDR3 nucleotides are TGTGCCAGCTCCTATACTGGCCCCTGGGATGAGCAGTTCTTC. The full variable domain, completed using reference TRBV19 and TRBJ2-1, is DGGITQSPKYLFRKEGQNVTLSCEQNLNHDAMYWYRQDPGQGLRLIYYSQIVNDFQKGDIAEGYSVSREKKESFPLTVTSAQKNPTAFYLCASSYTGPWDEQFFGPGTRLTVL.

Note on this clonotype: Possible read error: a much larger clone is one base away. J is TRBJ2-1 and V is TRBV29-1; no clear D gene. Germline values: CDR1 SQVTM, CDR2 ANQGSEA. The CDR3 contains 9 residues. The chain's CDR3 is CSVGTEQLF. As DNA, the CDR3 is TGCAGCGTTGGAACTGAGCAGCTCTTC.

As regards this clonotype: A much larger clone differs from this one at a single base, so this may be a read error. V is TRBV5-1 and J is TRBJ2-2, with D possibly matching TRBD2 (5 bases). CDR1 is SGHRS and CDR2 is YFSETQ in the germline V gene. CDR3 length: 14 residues. The chain's CDR3 is CASRRTTNTGELLF. The CDR3 region has the DNA TGCGCCAGCAGAAGGACGACGAACACCGGGGAGCTGTTATTT.

This clonotype was recorded at least ten times. The chain uses TRBV7-9 and TRBJ1-1; maybe TRBD1 (5 bases). Germline V gene lookup returns CDR1 SEHNR and CDR2 FQNEAQ (reference sequence). V lost 5 bases and J lost 7, with 11 bases in between. The CDR3 is 12 amino acids. This chain's CDR3 is CASSLEGLEAFF. The CDR3 DNA sequence: TGTGCCAGCAGCCTAGAGGGACTTGAAGCTTTCTTT.

The chain joins TRBV19 to TRBJ2-7; D remains ambiguous. Germline lookup yields CDR1 LNHDA and CDR2 SQIVND (reference sequence). V lost 6 bases, J lost 3 bases, and 12 bases lay in between. The CDR3 runs to 13 residues. Here the CDR3 reads CASSSTIGYEQYF. In DNA, the CDR3 is TGTGCCAGTAGCTCCACGATAGGCTACGAGCAGTACTTC.

This clonotype was found many times. This chain links TRBV28 with TRBJ2-1; 9 positions agree with TRBD2. The CDR3 is 13 amino acids. V shed 10 bases, J shed 9 bases, and the junction held 10 bases outside the gene matches. The germline gives CDR1 MDHEN, CDR2 SYDVKM. The CDR3 sequence is CANSLAGDSEQFF. The CDR3 DNA reads TGTGCCAACTCTTTAGCGGGAGATAGTGAGCAGTTCTTC.

This clonotype turned up a few times. V gene TRBV9 combines with J gene TRBJ1-3, with TRBD1 matching 7 bases. Trimming cost V 3 bases and J 1 base; bases outside gene matches: 7. Germline V CDR1 and CDR2: SGDLS, YYNGEE. This CDR3 contains 16 residues. CDR3 DNA sequence: TGTGCCAGCAGCGCCGGGGACAGCGCGTCTGGAAACACCATATATTTT. Protein product: CASSAGDSASGNTIYF.

This clonotype was picked up many times. The chain uses TRBV4-2 and TRBJ2-5, with 8 bases fitting TRBD2. With V trimmed by 3 bases and J by 1 base, 10 bases remained unmatched. Germline-derived CDR1 and CDR2 are LGHNA and YNFKEQ. CDR3 length: 17 amino acids. The CDR3 sequence is CASSQVTSGRRQETQYF. In nucleotides, the CDR3 is TGTGCCAGCAGCCAGGTTACTAGCGGACGACGCCAAGAGACCCAGTACTTC.

A remark on this clonotype: The CDR3 carries no conserved terminal phenylalanine or tryptophan, so it likely arises from a read error. The genes are TRBV7-8 and TRBJ2-1, with 15 bases that match TRBD2. The CDR3 sequence is 15 residues long. Germline CDR1 and CDR2: SGHVS and FQNEAQ. J was trimmed by 6 bases and V by 5 bases; bases with no gene match: 2. The CDR3, as DNA: TGTGCCAGCAGCCGGACTAGCGGGAGGGCCAATGAGCAGTTCCTC. This gives the protein CASSRTSGRANEQFL.

Comment on this clonotype: A much larger clonotype is one base distant, so this may be a read error. The CDR3 loop is CASNKDGYLTDTQYF. The CDR3 DNA reads TGTGCCAGCAACAAGGATGGCTATCTCACAGATACGCAGTATTTT. The J gene is TRBJ2-3, the V gene TRBV12-3 or TRBV12-4; D not certain. V was trimmed by 7 bases and J by 2 bases, leaving 16 bases between them. The CDR3 consists of 15 residues.

The gene calls are TRBV5-4 and TRBJ2-5; D is possibly TRBD2 (7 bases). Trimming pared 3 bases from V and 5 bases from J, leaving 23 bases between. The CDR3 covers 17 residues. Germline V gives CDR1 SGHNT, CDR2 YYREEE (reference sequence). The CDR3 loop reads CASSSPVGGGGPETQYF. The CDR3, as DNA: TGTGCCAGCAGCTCACCTGTTGGGGGGGGGGGCCCCGAGACCCAGTACTTC.

This clonotype was detected only a few times. This chain links TRBV28 with TRBJ2-3; D possibly uses TRBD1 or TRBD2 (6 bases each). Germline V gene lookup returns CDR1 MDHEN and CDR2 SYDVKM. This CDR3 has 15 residues. Trimming removed 3 bases from V and 2 bases from J, with 12 bases in between. CDR3 sequence reads: CASSLERGDTDTQYF. The DNA of the CDR3 is TGTGCCAGCAGTTTGGAAAGGGGGGACACAGATACGCAGTATTTT.

Many counts were recorded for this clonotype. This sequence joins TRBV28 and TRBJ2-3; possibly TRBD2 for D (7 bases). This CDR3 comprises 15 residues. CDR1 is MDHEN and CDR2 is SYDVKM in the germline V gene. Trimming stripped 5 bases from V and 0 bases from J, with 12 bases between. The CDR3 loop is CASSPRGLSTDTQYF. CDR3 nucleotide sequence: TGTGCCAGCAGTCCGCGGGGGCTGAGCACAGATACGCAGTATTTT.